This T cell receptor (beta chain) was obtained from a study of control samples from healthy donors and cancer patients. The repertoire was sequenced with immunoSEQ multiplex PCR; TCRdb's copy has only in-frame clones and lacks some. Of around 75,000 clones listed, approximately 92% are singletons. From germline, CDR1 is KGHSH and CDR2 LQKENI. This CDR3 has 14 residues. Trimming removed 5 bases from V and 6 bases from J; junction bases left unmatched: 7. The sequence derives from a woman in her fifties or sixties in good health. V usage is TRBV18 and J usage is TRBJ1-2; TRBD1 aligns across 9 bases. Sequencing was performed on blood. The CDR3 region is CASSIRTGADGYTF. The CDR3, as DNA: TGTGCCAGCTCAATTAGGACAGGGGCCGATGGCTACACCTTC.